The next 24 T cell receptor beta chains were all read from a single sample in a study of cytomegalovirus exposure and HLA in healthy donors (dated by TCRdb to 2015 to 2018). The library was built by means of the immunoSEQ multiplex PCR assay. The multiplex PCR relied on a mix of 60 forward primers for TCR Vbeta segments and 13 reverse primers for TCR Jbeta segments. The clones in this table, taken by TCRdb from immuneACCESS, are in-frame only. Not every clone is retained; where verified, under half of the shortfall comes from an unresolved V gene, and the cause of the rest is unknown. This specimen's table enumerates around 140,000 clones. Around 1.6% of the sample rests with the top ten. The sequencing input was PBMCs. The receptors stem from a man aged 18-30 years in good health and CMV-seronegative.

As for this clone: The junction shows a germline mismatch at one end, possibly a read error. The sample holds other DNA sequences that translate to the same CDR3. The J gene is TRBJ1-4, the V gene TRBV6-6; D is ambiguous. Germline CDR1 reads MNHNY; CDR2 reads SVGAGI (reference sequence). The CDR3 runs to 16 residues. CDR3 nucleotides: TGTGCCAGTACCCGAGGCGGCCTTGCAACTAATGAAAAACTGTTCTTT. It translates to CASTRGGLATNEKLFF.

This rearrangement joins TRBV28 to TRBJ1-2, with D unclear. Germline lookup yields CDR1 MDHEN and CDR2 SYDVKM. This CDR3 comprises 12 residues. With 7 bases removed from V and 4 bases from J, the gap between germline ends came to 10 bases. The CDR3 is CASISLPYGYTF. In DNA form, the CDR3 reads TGTGCCAGCATATCTCTACCCTATGGCTACACCTTC.

The V gene is TRBV6-4, the J gene TRBJ1-5, with a tentative D call TRBD1 (6 bases). Germline lookup yields CDR1 MRHNA and CDR2 SNTAGT. The V end was cut by 2 bases, the J end by 2 bases, with 16 bases between. The CDR3 runs 17 residues. In DNA, the CDR3 is TGTGCCAGCAGTGACAGTGCCAGGGGCGGTTGCAATCAGCCCCAGCATTTT. Its translation: CASSDSARGGCNQPQHF.

J is TRBJ2-1 and V is TRBV7-3; perhaps TRBD1 as D (6 bases). The CDR3 is made up of 14 amino acids. The V end lost 5 bases, the J end lost 2 bases, and 10 bases lay between the germline ends. Germline CDR1 SGHTA, CDR2 FQGTGA. The CDR3 is CASSTGQPYNEQFF. The CDR3 region has the DNA TGTGCCAGCAGCACTGGACAGCCCTACAATGAGCAGTTCTTC.

This chain links TRBV10-3 with TRBJ1-2; D perhaps matches TRBD1 (6 bases). Per the germline V gene, CDR1 is ENHRY and CDR2 is SYGVKD. V was cut by 4 bases and J by 0 bases, with 9 bases left in between. The CDR3 is 14 amino acids. Written as DNA, the CDR3 is TGTGCCATCAGTGCCGGACAGACTAACTATGGCTACACCTTC. This translates into CAISAGQTNYGYTF.

This chain links TRBV7-2 with TRBJ1-6, with 8 bases identical to TRBD1. Germline-derived CDR1 and CDR2 are SGHTA and FQGNSA. The CDR3 extends over 15 amino acids. The trim removed 1 base at V and 9 bases at J, leaving 5 bases unmatched. The CDR3 reads CASSLVRTGTSPLHF. The CDR3 nucleotides read TGTGCCAGCAGCTTAGTGAGGACAGGGACTTCACCCCTCCACTTT.

This rearrangement joins TRBV5-6 to TRBJ2-5; maybe TRBD2 (5 bases). CDR3 size: 14 residues. CDR1 is SGHDT, CDR2 YYEEEE, per germline. Trimming removed 4 bases from V and 11 bases from J, with 21 bases in between. Written as DNA, the CDR3 is TGTGCCAGCAGCCAATCCTCACAAAGTTGGGAGCAGTACTTC. This codes for CASSQSSQSWEQYF.

This rearrangement joins TRBV29-1 to TRBJ1-2; TRBD1 matches 10 bases. Germline values: CDR1 SQVTM, CDR2 ANQGSEA. V was clipped by 6 bases and J by 5 bases; unmatched bases: 9. The CDR3 loop spans 14 amino acids. In nucleotides, the CDR3 is TGCAGCGTCAAAGGACAGGGGGAGGGTTATGGCTACACCTTC. It is translated as CSVKGQGEGYGYTF.

The chain combines TRBV28 with TRBJ2-1, with D possibly matching TRBD2 (6 bases). Germline V gene sequence: CDR1 MDHEN, CDR2 SYDVKM. The CDR3 contains 15 residues. V lost 5 bases, J lost 4 bases, and 15 bases lay in between. The CDR3 is CASSGVLGGYNEQFF. Here the CDR3 DNA reads TGTGCCAGCAGTGGAGTTCTCGGGGGATACAATGAGCAGTTCTTC. The full variable domain, completed using reference TRBV28 and TRBJ2-1, is DVKVTQSSRYLVKRTGEKVFLECVQDMDHENMFWYRQDPGLGLRLIYFSYDVKMKEKGDIPEGYSVSREKKERFSLILESASTNQTSMYLCASSGVLGGYNEQFFGPGTRLTVL.

This chain joins TRBV10-2 and TRBJ2-7, with TRBD1 as a possible D gene (5 bases). The length of the CDR3 is 15 residues. Trimming removed 2 bases from V and 5 bases from J, with 16 bases in between. The germline V gene has CDR1 WSHSY and CDR2 SAAADI. CDR3 sequence: CASSEPSLRGNEQYF. CDR3 nucleotide sequence: TGCGCCAGCAGTGAGCCCTCCTTAAGGGGCAACGAGCAGTACTTC.

The DNA of the CDR3 is TGTGCCAGCAGCTTTACTGCAGGACTAGCCAAAAACATTCAGTACTTC. Encoded protein: CASSFTAGLAKNIQYF. The V and J genes are TRBV11-2 and TRBJ2-4; possible D gene TRBD2, 5 bases. This CDR3 is 16 amino acids long. V was trimmed by 3 bases and J by 0 bases, leaving 12 bases between them. CDR1 is SGHAT, CDR2 FQNNGV, per germline.

The J gene is TRBJ1-1, the V gene TRBV6-1, with 10 bases fitting TRBD1. Per the germline V gene, CDR1 is MNHNS and CDR2 is SASEGT. CDR3 size: 17 residues. V lost 2 bases, J lost 1 base, and 7 bases stayed unmatched. CDR3 DNA sequence: TGTGCCAGCAGTGAACGGGGACAGGGGTACGGGAACACTGAAGCTTTCTTT. As protein: CASSERGQGYGNTEAFF.

Here the CDR3 DNA reads TGTGCCAGCAGCCAACTTCGTGGCACAGATACGCAGTATTTT. It translates to CASSQLRGTDTQYF. The chain joins TRBV28 to TRBJ2-3; the D is unclear. Germline CDR1 reads MDHEN; CDR2 reads SYDVKM. This CDR3 is built from 14 residues. V lost 6 bases and J 1 base, leaving 11 bases between the germline ends.

The rearrangement uses TRBV6-1 and TRBJ2-3; D is undetermined. Germline lookup yields CDR1 MNHNS and CDR2 SASEGT. The CDR3 is made up of 11 amino acids. The germline V and J ends were trimmed by 8 bases and 5 bases, with 8 bases remaining between them. CDR3 region: CASAPGDTQYF. DNA for the CDR3: TGTGCCAGCGCGCCCGGAGATACGCAGTATTTT.

The chain combines TRBV7-9 with TRBJ2-3; no clear D gene. Per the germline V gene, CDR1 is SEHNR and CDR2 is FQNEAQ (reference sequence). The V and J ends lost 4 bases and 3 bases respectively, with 2 bases between them. This CDR3 has 11 residues. This CDR3 reads CASSSTDTQYF. For the CDR3, the DNA is TGTGCCAGCAGCTCTACAGATACGCAGTATTTT.

The chain joins TRBV7-2 to TRBJ1-3; D might be TRBD1 (5 bases). CDR3 length: 15 amino acids. V lost 5 bases, J lost 7 bases, and 18 bases lay in between. The germline V gene encodes CDR1 SGHTA and CDR2 FQGNSA. The CDR3 is CASSGTGVVRNTIYF. The CDR3 DNA is TGTGCCAGCAGCGGTACGGGGGTTGTACGCAACACCATATATTTT.

The chain has TRBV7-7 and TRBJ1-2, with 9 bases lining up with TRBD1. Germline CDR1 and CDR2: SSHAT and FNYEAQ (reference sequence). Trimming cost V 5 bases and J 1 base; bases outside gene matches: 17. The CDR3 runs 19 residues. The CDR3 sequence: CASSQTDYETGGRNYGYTF. The CDR3 nucleotides are TGTGCCAGCAGCCAGACCGATTACGAAACAGGGGGCCGTAACTATGGCTACACCTTC.

The chain uses TRBV10-3 and TRBJ2-2; perhaps TRBD2 as D (6 bases). There are 15 residues in the CDR3. Germline assignment: CDR1 ENHRY and CDR2 SYGVKD. Trimming cost V 6 bases and J 2 bases, with 13 bases left between them. In nucleotides, the CDR3 is TGTGCCATCAGCCGGGTAGCGGATAACACCGGGGAGCTGTTTTTT. Encoded protein: CAISRVADNTGELFF.

The chain joins TRBV4-3 to TRBJ1-3, with D uncertain. The germline gives CDR1 LGHNA, CDR2 YSLEER. Trimming removed 1 base at V and 1 base at J, with 8 bases between. The CDR3 sequence is 15 residues long. The CDR3 sequence: CASSQGRGSGNTIYF. CDR3 sequence (DNA): TGCGCCAGCAGCCAAGGACGCGGATCTGGAAACACCATATATTTT.

The chain recombines TRBV6-1 with TRBJ1-2; D ambiguous. The CDR3 is 13 amino acids. Between the trimmed V and J ends, which lost 1 base and 2 bases, there was a span of 5 bases. The germline gives CDR1 MNHNS, CDR2 SASEGT. The CDR3 spells CASSEGGNYGYTF. CDR3 coding DNA: TGTGCCAGCAGTGAAGGAGGGAACTATGGCTACACCTTC.

The chain employs TRBV9 and TRBJ2-5; 7 bases line up with TRBD1. The closer fit of TRBJ2-7 to the DNA end suggests the J call may be wrong. CDR1 and CDR2 from the germline V gene are SGDLS and YYNGEE. This CDR3 is 11 amino acids long. The CDR3: CASSAGGEQYF. The CDR3 bases are TGTGCCAGCAGCGCAGGGGGCGAGCAGTACTTC.

The chain couples TRBV11-2 to TRBJ2-3; TRBD2 agrees at 8 bases. Germline V gene sequence: CDR1 SGHAT, CDR2 FQNNGV. V lost 6 bases to trimming and J lost 3 bases; unmatched junction nucleotides: 8. This CDR3 region has 15 residues. CDR3 sequence: CASSLSGSETDTQYF. CDR3 DNA: TGTGCCAGCAGTTTAAGCGGGAGTGAAACAGATACGCAGTATTTT.

As concerns this clone: Different DNA sequences within this sample yield the same CDR3. The chain couples TRBV7-2 to TRBJ2-5; 8 bases match TRBD1. Losses at the gene ends were 2 bases for V and 5 bases for J; bases not matched to a gene: 4. Germline-derived CDR1 and CDR2 are SGHTA and FQGNSA. The CDR3 spans 14 residues. CDR3 loop: CASSLTGGLETQYF. For the CDR3, the DNA is TGTGCCAGCAGCTTAACAGGGGGTTTGGAGACCCAGTACTTC. The full variable domain, rest sourced from reference TRBV7-2 and TRBJ2-5, is GAGVSQSPSNKVTEKGKDVELRCDPISGHTALYWYRQSLGQGLEFLIYFQGNSAPDKSGLPSDRFSAERTGGSVSTLTIQRTQQEDSAVYLCASSLTGGLETQYFGPGTRLLVL.

On this clone itself: The CDR3 does not end in the conserved phenylalanine or tryptophan, so this is likely a read error. The DNA is omitted, as the CDR3 cannot be located on it reliably, and the CDR3 follows TCRdb's listing. The chain employs TRBV10-3 and TRBJ1-2; the table calls TRBD1, which could not be checked here. Germline V CDR1 and CDR2: ENHRY, SYGVKD. The CDR3 is 12 residues long, counting both termini. The CDR3 protein is CAISDAAGQTTL.